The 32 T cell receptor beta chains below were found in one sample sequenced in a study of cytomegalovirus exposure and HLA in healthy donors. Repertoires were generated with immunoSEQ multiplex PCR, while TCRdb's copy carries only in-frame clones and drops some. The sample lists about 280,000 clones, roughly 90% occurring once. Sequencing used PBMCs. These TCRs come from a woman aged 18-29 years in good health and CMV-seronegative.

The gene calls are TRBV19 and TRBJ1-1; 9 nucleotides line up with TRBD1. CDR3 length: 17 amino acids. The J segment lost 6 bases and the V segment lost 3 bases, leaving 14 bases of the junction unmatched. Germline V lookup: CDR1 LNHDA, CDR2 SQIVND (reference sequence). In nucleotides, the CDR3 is TGTGCCAGTAGTATTATGGCTTTCGGGACAGGGCTTGCTGAAGCTTTCTTT. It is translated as CASSIMAFGTGLAEAFF.

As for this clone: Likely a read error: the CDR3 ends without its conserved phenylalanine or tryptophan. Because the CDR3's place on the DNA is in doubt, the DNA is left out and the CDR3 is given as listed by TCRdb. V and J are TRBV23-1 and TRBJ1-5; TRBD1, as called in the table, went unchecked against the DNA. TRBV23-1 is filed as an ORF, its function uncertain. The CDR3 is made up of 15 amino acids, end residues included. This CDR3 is CASSQSSGDPREQQV.

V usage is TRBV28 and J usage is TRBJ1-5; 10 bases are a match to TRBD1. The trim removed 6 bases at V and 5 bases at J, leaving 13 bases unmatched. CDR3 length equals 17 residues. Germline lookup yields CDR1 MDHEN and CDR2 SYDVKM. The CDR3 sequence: CASRPGTGVLPHQPQHF. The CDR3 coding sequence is TGTGCCAGCAGGCCCGGGACAGGGGTCCTCCCCCATCAGCCCCAGCATTTT. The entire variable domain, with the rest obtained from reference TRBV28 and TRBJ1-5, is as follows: DVKVTQSSRYLVKRTGEKVFLECVQDMDHENMFWYRQDPGLGLRLIYFSYDVKMKEKGDIPEGYSVSREKKERFSLILESASTNQTSMYLCASRPGTGVLPHQPQHFGDGTRLSIL.

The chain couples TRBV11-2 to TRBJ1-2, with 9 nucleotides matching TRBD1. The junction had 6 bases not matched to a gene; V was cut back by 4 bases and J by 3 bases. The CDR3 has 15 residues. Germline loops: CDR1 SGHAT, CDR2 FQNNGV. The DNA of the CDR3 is TGTGCCAGCAGCTGGGGACAGGGTGGGTACTATGGCTACACCTTC. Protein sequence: CASSWGQGGYYGYTF.

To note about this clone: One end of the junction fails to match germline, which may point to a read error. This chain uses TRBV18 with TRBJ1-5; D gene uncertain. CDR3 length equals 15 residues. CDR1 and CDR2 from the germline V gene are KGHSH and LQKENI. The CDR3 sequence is CASSPQSSTLQPQHF. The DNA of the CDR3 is TGTGCCAGCTCCCCACAGAGTTCAACTCTCCAGCCCCAGCATTTT.

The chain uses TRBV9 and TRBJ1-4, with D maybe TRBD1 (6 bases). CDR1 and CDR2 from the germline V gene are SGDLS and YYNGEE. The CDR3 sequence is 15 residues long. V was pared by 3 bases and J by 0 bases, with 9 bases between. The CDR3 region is CASSERGTTNEKLFF. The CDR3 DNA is TGTGCCAGCAGCGAAAGGGGGACAACTAATGAAAAACTGTTTTTT.

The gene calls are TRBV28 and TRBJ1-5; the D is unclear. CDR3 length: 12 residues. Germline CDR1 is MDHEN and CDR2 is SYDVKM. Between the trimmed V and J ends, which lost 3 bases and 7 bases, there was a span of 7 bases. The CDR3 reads CASSLNLQPQHF. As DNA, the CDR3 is TGTGCCAGCAGTTTGAACTTGCAGCCCCAGCATTTT.

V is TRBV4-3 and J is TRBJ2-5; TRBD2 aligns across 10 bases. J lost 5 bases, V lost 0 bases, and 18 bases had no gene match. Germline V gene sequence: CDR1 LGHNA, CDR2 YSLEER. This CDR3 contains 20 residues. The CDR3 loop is CASSQDWRRTSGKLGETQYF. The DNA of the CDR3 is TGCGCCAGCAGCCAAGATTGGAGGAGGACTAGCGGTAAACTGGGGGAGACCCAGTACTTC.

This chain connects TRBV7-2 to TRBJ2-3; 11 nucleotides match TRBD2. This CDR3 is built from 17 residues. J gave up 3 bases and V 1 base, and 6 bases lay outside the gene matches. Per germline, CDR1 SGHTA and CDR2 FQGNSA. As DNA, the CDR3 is TGTGCCAGCAGCTTAGTAGTGTCTAGCGGGAGGACAGATACGCAGTATTTT. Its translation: CASSLVVSSGRTDTQYF.

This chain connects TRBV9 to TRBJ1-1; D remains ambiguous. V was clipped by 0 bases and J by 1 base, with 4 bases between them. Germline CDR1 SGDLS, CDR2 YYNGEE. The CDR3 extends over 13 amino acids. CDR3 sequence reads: CASSVAGNTEAFF. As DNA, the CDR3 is TGTGCCAGCAGCGTAGCCGGGAACACTGAAGCTTTCTTT.

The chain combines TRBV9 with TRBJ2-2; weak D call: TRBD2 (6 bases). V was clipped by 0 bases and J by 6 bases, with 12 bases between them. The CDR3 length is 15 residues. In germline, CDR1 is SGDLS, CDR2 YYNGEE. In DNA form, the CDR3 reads TGTGCCAGCAGCGTAGACCCCTCGGGGGCCGGGGAGCTGTTTTTT. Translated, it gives CASSVDPSGAGELFF.

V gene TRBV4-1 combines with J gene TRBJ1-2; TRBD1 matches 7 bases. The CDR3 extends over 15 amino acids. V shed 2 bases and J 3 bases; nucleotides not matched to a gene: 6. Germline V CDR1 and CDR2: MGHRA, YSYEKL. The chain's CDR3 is CASSQSSGTDYGYTF. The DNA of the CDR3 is TGCGCCAGCAGCCAATCGTCAGGGACAGACTATGGCTACACCTTC.

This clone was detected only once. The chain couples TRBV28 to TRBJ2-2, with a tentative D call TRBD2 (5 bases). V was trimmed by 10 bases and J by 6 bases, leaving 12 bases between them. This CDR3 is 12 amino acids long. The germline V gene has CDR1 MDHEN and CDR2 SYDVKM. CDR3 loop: CAIPGGPGELFF. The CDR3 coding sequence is TGTGCCATTCCGGGCGGGCCCGGGGAGCTGTTTTTT.

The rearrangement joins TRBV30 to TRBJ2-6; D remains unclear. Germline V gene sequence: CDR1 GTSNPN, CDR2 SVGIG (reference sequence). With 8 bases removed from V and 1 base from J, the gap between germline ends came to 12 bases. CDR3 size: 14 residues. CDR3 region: CALGEASGANVLTF. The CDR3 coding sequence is TGTGCCCTCGGAGAGGCTTCTGGGGCCAACGTCCTGACTTTC.

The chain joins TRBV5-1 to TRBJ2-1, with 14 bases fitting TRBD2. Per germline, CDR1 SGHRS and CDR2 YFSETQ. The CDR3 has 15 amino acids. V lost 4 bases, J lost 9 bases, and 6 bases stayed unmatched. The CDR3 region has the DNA TGCGCCAGCAGCCCGGGACTAGCGGGAGTGGGTGAGCAGTTCTTC. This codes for CASSPGLAGVGEQFF. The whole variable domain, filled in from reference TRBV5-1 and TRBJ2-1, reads KAGVTQTPRYLIKTRGQQVTLSCSPISGHRSVSWYQQTPGQGLQFLFEYFSETQRNKGNFPGRFSGRQFSNSRSEMNVSTLELGDSALYLCASSPGLAGVGEQFFGPGTRLTVL.

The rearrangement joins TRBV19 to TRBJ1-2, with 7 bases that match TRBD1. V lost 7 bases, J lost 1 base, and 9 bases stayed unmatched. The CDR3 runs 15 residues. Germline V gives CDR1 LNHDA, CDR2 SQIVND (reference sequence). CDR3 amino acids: CASTRDSQFNYGYTF. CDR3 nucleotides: TGTGCCAGTACTAGGGACAGCCAATTTAACTATGGCTACACCTTC.

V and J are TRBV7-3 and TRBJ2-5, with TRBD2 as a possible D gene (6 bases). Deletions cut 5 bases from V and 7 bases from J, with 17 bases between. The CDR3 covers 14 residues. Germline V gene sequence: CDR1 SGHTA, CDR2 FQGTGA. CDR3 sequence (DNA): TGTGCCAGCAGCCCGGCGGGGACTCCACGGACCCAGTACTTC. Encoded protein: CASSPAGTPRTQYF.

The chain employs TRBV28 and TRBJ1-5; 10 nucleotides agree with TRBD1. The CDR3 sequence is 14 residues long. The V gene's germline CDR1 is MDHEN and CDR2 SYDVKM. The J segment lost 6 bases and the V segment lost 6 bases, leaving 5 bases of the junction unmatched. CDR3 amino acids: CASRTGGAGQPQHF. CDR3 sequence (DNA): TGTGCCAGCAGGACAGGGGGCGCAGGTCAGCCCCAGCATTTT.

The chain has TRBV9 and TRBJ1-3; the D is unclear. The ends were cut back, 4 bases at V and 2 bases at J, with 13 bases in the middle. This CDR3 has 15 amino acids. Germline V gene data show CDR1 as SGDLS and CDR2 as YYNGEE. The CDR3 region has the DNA TGTGCCAGCAGCCCCCACCGAGGAACTGGAAACACCATATATTTT. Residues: CASSPHRGTGNTIYF.

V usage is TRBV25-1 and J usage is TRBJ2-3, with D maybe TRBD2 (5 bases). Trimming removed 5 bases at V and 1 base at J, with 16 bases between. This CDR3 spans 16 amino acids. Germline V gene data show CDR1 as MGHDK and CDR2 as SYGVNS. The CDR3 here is CASSLLSSTRTDTQYF. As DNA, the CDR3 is TGTGCCAGCAGTCTCCTTTCTAGCACACGCACAGATACGCAGTATTTT.

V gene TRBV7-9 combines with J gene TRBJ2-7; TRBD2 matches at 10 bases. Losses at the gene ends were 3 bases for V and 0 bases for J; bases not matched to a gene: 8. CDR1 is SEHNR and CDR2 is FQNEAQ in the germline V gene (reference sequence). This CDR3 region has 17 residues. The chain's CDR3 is CASSFFPGTSVSYEQYF. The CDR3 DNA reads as TGTGCCAGCAGCTTCTTCCCCGGGACTAGCGTCTCCTACGAGCAGTACTTC.

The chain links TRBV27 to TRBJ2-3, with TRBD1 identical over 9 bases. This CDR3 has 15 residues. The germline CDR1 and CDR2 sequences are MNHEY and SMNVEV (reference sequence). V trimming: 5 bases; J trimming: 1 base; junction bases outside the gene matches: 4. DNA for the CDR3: TGTGCCAGCAGTAACCGGGACAGGGGCACAGATACGCAGTATTTT. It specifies CASSNRDRGTDTQYF.

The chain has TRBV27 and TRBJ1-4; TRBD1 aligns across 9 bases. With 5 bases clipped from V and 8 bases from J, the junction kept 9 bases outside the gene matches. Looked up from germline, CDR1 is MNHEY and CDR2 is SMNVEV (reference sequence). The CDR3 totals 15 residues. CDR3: CASSPGQGLGEKLFF. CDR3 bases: TGTGCCAGCAGTCCCGGACAGGGGTTAGGAGAAAAACTGTTTTTT.

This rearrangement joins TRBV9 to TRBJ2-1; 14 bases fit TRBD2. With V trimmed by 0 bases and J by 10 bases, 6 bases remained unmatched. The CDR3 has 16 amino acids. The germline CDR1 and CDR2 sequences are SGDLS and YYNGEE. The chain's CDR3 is CASSVGGLAGAWEQFF. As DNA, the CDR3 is TGTGCCAGCAGCGTAGGGGGACTAGCGGGAGCGTGGGAGCAGTTCTTC.

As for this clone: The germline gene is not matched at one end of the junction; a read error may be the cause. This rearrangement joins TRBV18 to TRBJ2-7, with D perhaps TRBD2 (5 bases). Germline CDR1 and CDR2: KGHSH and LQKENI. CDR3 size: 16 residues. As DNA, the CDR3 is TGTGCCAGCCCACCTCTCCCGGAGAGGGAGACCTACGAGCAGTACTTC. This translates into CASPPLPERETYEQYF.

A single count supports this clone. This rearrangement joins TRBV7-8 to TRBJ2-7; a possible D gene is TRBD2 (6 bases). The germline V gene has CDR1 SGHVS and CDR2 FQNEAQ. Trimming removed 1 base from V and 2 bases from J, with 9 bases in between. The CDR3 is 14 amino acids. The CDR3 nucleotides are TGTGCCAGCAGCTTAGGACTAGGCCCCTACGAGCAGTACTTC. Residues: CASSLGLGPYEQYF.

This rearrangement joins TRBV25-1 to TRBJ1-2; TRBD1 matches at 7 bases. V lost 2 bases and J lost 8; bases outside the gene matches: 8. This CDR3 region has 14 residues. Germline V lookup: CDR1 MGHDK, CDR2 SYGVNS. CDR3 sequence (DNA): TGTGCCAGCAGTGAAAGGACAGGAGGGGACGGCTACACCTTC. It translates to CASSERTGGDGYTF.

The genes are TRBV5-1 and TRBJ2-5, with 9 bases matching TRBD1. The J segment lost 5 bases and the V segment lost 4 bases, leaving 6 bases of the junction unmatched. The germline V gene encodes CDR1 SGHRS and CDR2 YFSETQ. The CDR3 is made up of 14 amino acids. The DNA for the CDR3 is TGCGCCAGCAGCGCTACAGGGGGCGCGGAGACCCAGTACTTC. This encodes CASSATGGAETQYF. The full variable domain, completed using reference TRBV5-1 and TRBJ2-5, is KAGVTQTPRYLIKTRGQQVTLSCSPISGHRSVSWYQQTPGQGLQFLFEYFSETQRNKGNFPGRFSGRQFSNSRSEMNVSTLELGDSALYLCASSATGGAETQYFGPGTRLLVL.

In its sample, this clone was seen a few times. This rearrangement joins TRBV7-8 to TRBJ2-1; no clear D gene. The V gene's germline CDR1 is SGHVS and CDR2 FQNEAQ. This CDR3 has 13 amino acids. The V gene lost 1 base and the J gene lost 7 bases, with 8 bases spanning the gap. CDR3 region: CASSLERGNEQFF. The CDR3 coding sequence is TGTGCCAGCAGCTTAGAGCGAGGTAATGAGCAGTTCTTC.

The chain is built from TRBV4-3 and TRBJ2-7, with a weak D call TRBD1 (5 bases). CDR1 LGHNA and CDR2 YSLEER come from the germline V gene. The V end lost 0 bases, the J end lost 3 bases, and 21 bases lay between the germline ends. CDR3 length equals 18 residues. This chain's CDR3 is CASSQDPPLGGHLYEQYF. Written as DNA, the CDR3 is TGCGCCAGCAGCCAAGACCCACCCTTAGGTGGACACCTCTACGAGCAGTACTTC.

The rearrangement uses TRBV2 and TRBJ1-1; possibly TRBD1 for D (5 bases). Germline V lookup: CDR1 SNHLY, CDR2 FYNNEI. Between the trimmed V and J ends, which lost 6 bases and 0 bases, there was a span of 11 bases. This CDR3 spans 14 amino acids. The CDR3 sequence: CASSHRLLNTEAFF. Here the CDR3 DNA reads TGTGCCAGCAGCCACAGGCTCTTGAACACTGAAGCTTTCTTT.

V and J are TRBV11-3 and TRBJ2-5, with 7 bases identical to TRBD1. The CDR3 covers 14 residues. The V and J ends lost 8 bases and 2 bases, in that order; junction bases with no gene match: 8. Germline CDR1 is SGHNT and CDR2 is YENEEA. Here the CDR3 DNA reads TGTGCCAGCTCCGACAGGGATGAGCAAGAGACCCAGTACTTC. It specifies CASSDRDEQETQYF.